These T cell receptor beta chains were read from a single sample in a study of preoperative IRX-2 immunotherapy in early breast cancer. TCRdb keeps only in-frame clones here, not all; method: immunoSEQ multiplex PCR. The sample lists approximately 30,000 clones, 90% to 95% seen once, with roughly 6.7% in the top ten. Specimen collection occurred from a patient treated with IRX-2 immunotherapy. Source of these receptors: a human donor with breast cancer. Both conserved end residues are part of each CDR3. Each record gives: clone size, CDR3 length, V gene, J gene, D gene, CDR3 DNA, CDR3 protein. D genes are given only for firm matches. Clone size, where shown, is once, few, many, or a class for clones that have expanded.

NA	17	TRBV9	TRBJ2-1	TRBD2	TGTGCCAGCAGCGTAGTCGGTAGCGGGATAGGCGGCAATGAGCAGTTCTTC	CASSVVGSGIGGNEQFF
NA	15	TRBV28	TRBJ2-5	TRBD1	TGTGCCAGCAGTCTCAGGGACAGGGTGTGGGAGACCCAGTACTTC	CASSLRDRVWETQYF
NA	16	TRBV29-1	TRBJ2-7	TRBD1	TGCAGCGTTGAAGATCGGCAGAGACAGGGGGCGCGGGAGCAGTACTTC	CSVEDRQRQGAREQYF
NA	13	TRBV5-4	TRBJ1-1	NA	TGTGCCAGCAGCTCGGTCCCGAACACTGAAGCTTTCTTT	CASSSVPNTEAFF
NA	15	TRBV6-1	TRBJ2-4	NA	TGTGCCAGCAGTGAAGGCGGGACGGCCGGAGGCATTCAGTACTTC	CASSEGGTAGGIQYF
NA	16	TRBV19	TRBJ2-3	TRBD1	TGTGCCAGTGCTCTCCCTCCGGGACAGGGGACAGATACGCAGTATTTT	CASALPPGQGTDTQYF
NA	13	TRBV10-2	TRBJ2-5	NA	TGCGCCAGCAGGGACAGTTCAGAAGAGACCCAGTACTTC	CASRDSSEETQYF
NA	13	TRBV29-1	TRBJ2-3	NA	TGCAGCTCTTGCCGGGGTAACACAGATACGCAGTATTTT	CSSCRGNTDTQYF
once	17	TRBV4-2	TRBJ2-5	NA	TGTGCCAGCAGCCAAGGGGTCGTCAGAGCCTACCAAGAGACCCAGTACTTC	CASSQGVVRAYQETQYF
once	15	TRBV11-2	TRBJ2-2	NA	TGTGCCAGCAGCCTGGGGGCCACAAACACCGGGGAGCTGTTTTTT	CASSLGATNTGELFF
once	15	TRBV6-7	TRBJ2-3	NA	TGTGCCAGCAGTTCGCGTCTTTCGCTTCCAGATACGCAGTATTTT	CASSSRLSLPDTQYF
NA	15	TRBV7-6	TRBJ2-6	NA	TGTGCCAGCAGCTCAGGGAGGTCTGGGGCCAACGTCCTGACTTTC	CASSSGRSGANVLTF
NA	19	TRBV7-9	TRBJ2-3	NA	TGTGCCAGCAGCTTAGCGAGGGGGTGGACGGGGGCGATCACAGATACGCAGTATTTT	CASSLARGWTGAITDTQYF
NA	12	TRBV7-8	TRBJ2-5	NA	TGTGCCAGCGGGGAGATCCAAGAGACCCAGTACTTC	CASGEIQETQYF
NA	16	TRBV4-2	TRBJ2-1	TRBD2	TGTGCCAGCAGCCAGAGGACTAGCGGGGGTTACAATGAGCAGTTCTTC	CASSQRTSGGYNEQFF
NA	13	TRBV11-2	TRBJ1-4	NA	TGTGCCAGCAGCTTGGACACACAGGGTACGCTGTTTTTT	CASSLDTQGTLFF
NA	14	TRBV27	TRBJ1-5	NA	TGTGCCAGCAGTTACTCCAATAGCAATCAGCCCCAGCATTTT	CASSYSNSNQPQHF
NA	14	TRBV5-1	TRBJ1-6	TRBD1	TGCGCCAGCAGCCCGGGGACAGGGAATTCACCCCTCCACTTT	CASSPGTGNSPLHF
NA	13	TRBV10-1	TRBJ2-2	NA	TGCGCCAGCTCGGGCGGGAACACCGGGGAGCTGTTTTTT	CASSGGNTGELFF
NA	17	TRBV4-2	TRBJ2-5	TRBD2	TGTGCCAGCAGCCAAGAGAGAGGAGCGGGGGCTCAAGAGACCCAGTACTTC	CASSQERGAGAQETQYF
NA	12	TRBV9	TRBJ2-7	NA	TGTGCCAGCAGCGTACAGGGGGGCGAGCAGTACTTC	CASSVQGGEQYF
once	12	TRBV28	TRBJ1-5	NA	TGTGCCAGCAGTAGTATGGATCAGCCCCAGCATTTT	CASSSMDQPQHF
NA	15	TRBV5-4	TRBJ1-6	NA	TGTGCCAGCAGCCAAGAATTGGAGGGCATTTCACCCCTCCACTTT	CASSQELEGISPLHF
NA	16	TRBV4-1	TRBJ2-7	NA	TGCGCCAGATATGAAGTGGGGGGGGCGACTGACTACGAGCAGTACTTC	CARYEVGGATDYEQYF
NA	14	TRBV2	TRBJ2-7	NA	TGTGCCAGCAGTGACAGGGCCTTCCTCTACGAGCAGTACTTC	CASSDRAFLYEQYF
NA	16	TRBV18	TRBJ2-1	TRBD2	TGTGCCAGCTCACCACCAAGCGGGGTTTCCTACAATGAGCAGTTCTTC	CASSPPSGVSYNEQFF
NA	13	TRBV5-1	TRBJ1-1	NA	TGCGCCAGCTCCTATGACGCGAACACTGAAGCTTTCTTT	CASSYDANTEAFF
NA	17	TRBV11-2	TRBJ2-1	TRBD2	TGTGCCAGCAGCTTAGATTCATATCTAGCGGGGGGGAATGAGCAGTTCTTC	CASSLDSYLAGGNEQFF